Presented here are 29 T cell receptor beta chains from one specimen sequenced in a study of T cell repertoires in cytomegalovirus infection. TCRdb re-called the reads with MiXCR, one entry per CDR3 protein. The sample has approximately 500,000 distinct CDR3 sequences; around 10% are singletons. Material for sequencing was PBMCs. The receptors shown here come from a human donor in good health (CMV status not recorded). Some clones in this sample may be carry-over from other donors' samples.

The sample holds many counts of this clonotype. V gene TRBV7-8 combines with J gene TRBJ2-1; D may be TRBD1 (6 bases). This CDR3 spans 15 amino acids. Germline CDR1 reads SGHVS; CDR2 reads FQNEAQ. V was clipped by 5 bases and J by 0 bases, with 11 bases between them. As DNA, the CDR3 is TGTGCCAGCAGCACTCGGGACAACTCCTACAATGAGCAGTTCTTC. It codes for CASSTRDNSYNEQFF. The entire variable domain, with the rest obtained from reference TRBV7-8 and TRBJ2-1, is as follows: GAGVSQSPRYKVAKRGQDVALRCDPISGHVSLFWYQQALGQGPEFLTYFQNEAQLDKSGLPSDRFFAERPEGSVSTLKIQRTQQEDSAVYLCASSTRDNSYNEQFFGPGTRLTVL.

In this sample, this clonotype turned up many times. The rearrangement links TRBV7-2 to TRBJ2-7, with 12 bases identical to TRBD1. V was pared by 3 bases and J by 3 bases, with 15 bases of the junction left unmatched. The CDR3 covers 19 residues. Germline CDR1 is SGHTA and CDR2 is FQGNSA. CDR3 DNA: TGTGCCAGCAGCTTGAGGGCGTCCGGGACAGGGGGCCGGAGCTACGAGCAGTACTTC. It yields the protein CASSLRASGTGGRSYEQYF. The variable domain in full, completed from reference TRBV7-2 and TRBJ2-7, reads GAGVSQSPSNKVTEKGKDVELRCDPISGHTALYWYRQSLGQGLEFLIYFQGNSAPDKSGLPSDRFSAERTGGSVSTLTIQRTQQEDSAVYLCASSLRASGTGGRSYEQYFGPGTRLTVT.

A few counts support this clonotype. As DNA, the CDR3 is TGTGCCAGCAGCACGACAGATATTGGGACCGGGGAGCTGTTTTTT. This gives the protein CASSTTDIGTGELFF. This sequence joins TRBV11-3 and TRBJ2-2, with D possibly matching TRBD1 (5 bases). The CDR3 is 15 residues long. The V end lost 5 bases, the J end lost 5 bases, and 15 bases lay between the germline ends. Looked up from germline, CDR1 is SGHNT and CDR2 is YENEEA.

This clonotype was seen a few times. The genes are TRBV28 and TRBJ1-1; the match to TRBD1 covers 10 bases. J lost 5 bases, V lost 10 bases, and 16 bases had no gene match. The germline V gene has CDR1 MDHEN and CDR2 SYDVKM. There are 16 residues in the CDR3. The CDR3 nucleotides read TGTGCCATCACGTCGGGACAGGGGATTTGGGGGACTGAAGCTTTCTTT. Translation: CAITSGQGIWGTEAFF.

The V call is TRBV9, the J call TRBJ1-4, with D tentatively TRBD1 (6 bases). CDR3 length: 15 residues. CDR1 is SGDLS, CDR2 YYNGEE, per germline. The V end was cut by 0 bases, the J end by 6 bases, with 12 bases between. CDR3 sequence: CASSVGGGRDEKLFF. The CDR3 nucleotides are TGTGCCAGCAGCGTAGGTGGGGGGCGCGATGAAAAACTGTTTTTT.

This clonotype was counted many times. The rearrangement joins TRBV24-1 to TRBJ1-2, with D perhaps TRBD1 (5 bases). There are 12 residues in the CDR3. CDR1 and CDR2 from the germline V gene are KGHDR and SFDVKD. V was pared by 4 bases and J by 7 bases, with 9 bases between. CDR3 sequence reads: CATSESGTGYTF. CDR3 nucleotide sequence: TGTGCCACCAGTGAGTCGGGGACTGGCTACACCTTC.

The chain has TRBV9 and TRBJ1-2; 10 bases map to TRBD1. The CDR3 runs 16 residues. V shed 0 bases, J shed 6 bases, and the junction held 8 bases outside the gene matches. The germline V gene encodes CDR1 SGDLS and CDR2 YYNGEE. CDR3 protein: CASSVALTGGLDGYTF. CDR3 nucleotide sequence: TGTGCCAGCAGCGTAGCTCTGACAGGGGGCTTAGATGGCTACACCTTC.

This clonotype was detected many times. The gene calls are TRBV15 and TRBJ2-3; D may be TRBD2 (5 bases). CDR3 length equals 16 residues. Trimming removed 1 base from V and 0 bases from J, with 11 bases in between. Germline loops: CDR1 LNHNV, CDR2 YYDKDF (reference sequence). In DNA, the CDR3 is TGTGCCACCAGCAGAGCGGGATTTTCTAGCACAGATACGCAGTATTTT. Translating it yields CATSRAGFSSTDTQYF. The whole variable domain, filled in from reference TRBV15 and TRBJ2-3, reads DAMVIQNPRYQVTQFGKPVTLSCSQTLNHNVMYWYQQKSSQAPKLLFHYYDKDFNNEADTPDNFQSRRPNTSFCFLDIRSPGLGDTAMYLCATSRAGFSSTDTQYFGPGTRLTVL.

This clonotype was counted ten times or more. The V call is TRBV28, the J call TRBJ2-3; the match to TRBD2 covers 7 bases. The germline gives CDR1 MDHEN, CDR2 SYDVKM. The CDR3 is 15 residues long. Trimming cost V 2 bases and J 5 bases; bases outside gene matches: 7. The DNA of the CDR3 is TGTGCCAGCAGTTTAACAGCGGGAATTGTAGATACGCAGTATTTT. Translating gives CASSLTAGIVDTQYF.

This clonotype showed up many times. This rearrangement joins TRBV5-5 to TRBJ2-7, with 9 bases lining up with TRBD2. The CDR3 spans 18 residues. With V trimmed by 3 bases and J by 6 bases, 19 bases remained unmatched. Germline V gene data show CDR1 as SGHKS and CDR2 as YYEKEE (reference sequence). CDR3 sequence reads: CASSYLKLAGGSYVEQYF. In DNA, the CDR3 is TGTGCCAGCAGCTACCTTAAACTAGCGGGCGGATCCTACGTCGAGCAGTACTTC. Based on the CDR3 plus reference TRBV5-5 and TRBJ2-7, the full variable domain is DAGVTQSPTHLIKTRGQQVTLRCSPISGHKSVSWYQQVLGQGPQFIFQYYEKEERGRGNFPDRFSARQFPNYSSELNVNALLLGDSALYLCASSYLKLAGGSYVEQYFGPGTRLTVT.

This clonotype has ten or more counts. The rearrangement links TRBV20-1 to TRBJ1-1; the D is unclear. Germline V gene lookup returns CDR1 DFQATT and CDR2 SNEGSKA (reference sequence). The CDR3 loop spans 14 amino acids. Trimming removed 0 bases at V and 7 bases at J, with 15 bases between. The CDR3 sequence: CSARDYPRKLEAFF. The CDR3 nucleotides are TGCAGTGCTAGAGATTATCCCCGGAAGCTTGAAGCTTTCTTT.

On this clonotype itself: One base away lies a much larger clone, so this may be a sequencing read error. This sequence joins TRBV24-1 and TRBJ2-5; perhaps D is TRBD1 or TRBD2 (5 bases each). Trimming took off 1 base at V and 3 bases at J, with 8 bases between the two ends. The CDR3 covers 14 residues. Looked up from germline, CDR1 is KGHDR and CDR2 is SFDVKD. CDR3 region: CATSDFLGEETQYF. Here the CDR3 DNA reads TGTGCCACCAGTGATTTTCTGGGGGAAGAGACCCAGTACTTC.

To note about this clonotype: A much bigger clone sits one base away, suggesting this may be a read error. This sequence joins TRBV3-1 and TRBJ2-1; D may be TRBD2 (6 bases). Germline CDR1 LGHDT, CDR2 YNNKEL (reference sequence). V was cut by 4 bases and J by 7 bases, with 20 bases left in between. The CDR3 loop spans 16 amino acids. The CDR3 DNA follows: TGTGCCAGCAGCCTCGGATGGGACTCTGTGGGGAATGAGCAGTTCTTC. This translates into CASSLGWDSVGNEQFF.

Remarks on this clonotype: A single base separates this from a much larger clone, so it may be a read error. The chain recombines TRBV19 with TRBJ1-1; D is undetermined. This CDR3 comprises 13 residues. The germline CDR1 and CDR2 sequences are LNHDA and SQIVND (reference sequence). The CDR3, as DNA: TGTACCAGTAGGCGGGCCGTGAACACTGAAGCTTTCTTT. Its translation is CTSRRAVNTEAFF.

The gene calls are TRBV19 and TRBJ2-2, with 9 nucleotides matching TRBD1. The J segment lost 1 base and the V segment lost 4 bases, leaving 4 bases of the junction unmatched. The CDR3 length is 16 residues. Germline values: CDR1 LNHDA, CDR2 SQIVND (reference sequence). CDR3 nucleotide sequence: TGTGCCAGTAGTAGGGACAGGGAAGGGAACACCGGGGAGCTGTTTTTT. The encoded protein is CASSRDREGNTGELFF.

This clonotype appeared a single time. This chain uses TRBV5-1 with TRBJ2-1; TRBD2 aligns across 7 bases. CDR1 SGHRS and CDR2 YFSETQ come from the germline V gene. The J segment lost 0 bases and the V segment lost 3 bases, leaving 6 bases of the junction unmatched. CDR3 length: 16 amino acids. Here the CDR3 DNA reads TGCGCCAGCAGCTCCGGACTAGGGAGCTCCTACAATGAGCAGTTCTTC. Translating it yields CASSSGLGSSYNEQFF.

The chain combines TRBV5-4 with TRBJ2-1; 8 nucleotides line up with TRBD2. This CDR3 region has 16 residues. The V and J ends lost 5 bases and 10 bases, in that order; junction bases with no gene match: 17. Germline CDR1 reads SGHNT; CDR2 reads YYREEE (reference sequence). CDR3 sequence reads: CASSFGPGTRTPEQFF. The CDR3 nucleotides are TGTGCCAGCAGTTTTGGGCCCGGGACTAGGACACCGGAGCAGTTCTTC.

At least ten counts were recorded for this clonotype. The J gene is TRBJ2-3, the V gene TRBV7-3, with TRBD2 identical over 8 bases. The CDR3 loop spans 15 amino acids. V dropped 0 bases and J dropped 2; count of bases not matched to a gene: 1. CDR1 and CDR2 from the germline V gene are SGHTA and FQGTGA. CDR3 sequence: CASSLTGLDTDTQYF. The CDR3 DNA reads TGTGCCAGCAGCTTAACGGGACTAGACACAGATACGCAGTATTTT. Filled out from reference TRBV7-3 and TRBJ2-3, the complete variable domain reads GAGVSQTPSNKVTEKGKYVELRCDPISGHTALYWYRQSLGQGPEFLIYFQGTGAADDSGLPNDRFFAVRPEGSVSTLKIQRTERGDSAVYLCASSLTGLDTDTQYFGPGTRLTVL.

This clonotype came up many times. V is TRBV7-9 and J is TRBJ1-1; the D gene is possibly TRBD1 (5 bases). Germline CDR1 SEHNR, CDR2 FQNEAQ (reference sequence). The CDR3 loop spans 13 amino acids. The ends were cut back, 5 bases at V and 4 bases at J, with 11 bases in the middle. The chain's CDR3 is CASSTDGTTEAFF. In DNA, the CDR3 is TGTGCCAGCAGCACCGACGGGACCACTGAAGCTTTCTTT.

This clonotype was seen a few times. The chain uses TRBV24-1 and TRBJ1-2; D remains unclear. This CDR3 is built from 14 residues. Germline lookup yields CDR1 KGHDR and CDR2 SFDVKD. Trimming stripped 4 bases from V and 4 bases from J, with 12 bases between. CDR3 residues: CATSDSSDPYGYTF. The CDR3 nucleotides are TGTGCCACCAGTGACAGTTCTGACCCCTATGGCTACACCTTC.

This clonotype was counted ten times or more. CDR3 sequence: CASTGLAGGAEQFF. CDR3 nucleotide sequence: TGTGCCAGCACCGGACTAGCGGGGGGGGCGGAGCAGTTCTTC. The chain employs TRBV2 and TRBJ2-1; 15 nucleotides line up with TRBD2. V dropped 7 bases and J dropped 10; count of bases not matched to a gene: 5. In germline, CDR1 is SNHLY, CDR2 FYNNEI. The CDR3 covers 14 residues. Based on the CDR3 plus reference TRBV2 and TRBJ2-1, the full variable domain is EPEVTQTPSHQVTQMGQEVILRCVPISNHLYFYWYRQILGQKVEFLVSFYNNEISEKSEIFDDQFSVERPDGSNFTLKIRSTKLEDSAMYFCASTGLAGGAEQFFGPGTRLTVL.

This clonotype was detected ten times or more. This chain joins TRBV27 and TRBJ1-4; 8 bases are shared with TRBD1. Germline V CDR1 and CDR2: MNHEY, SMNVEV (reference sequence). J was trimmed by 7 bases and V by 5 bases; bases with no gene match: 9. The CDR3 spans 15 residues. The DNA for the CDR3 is TGTGCCAGCAGTGCCTCAGGGGGCTACGGTGAAAAACTGTTTTTT. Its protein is CASSASGGYGEKLFF.

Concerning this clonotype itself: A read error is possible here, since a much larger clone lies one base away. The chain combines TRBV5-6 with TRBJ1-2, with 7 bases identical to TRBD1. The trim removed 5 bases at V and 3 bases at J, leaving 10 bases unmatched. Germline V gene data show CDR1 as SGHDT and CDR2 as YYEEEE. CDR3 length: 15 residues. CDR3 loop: CASRRLGGRDYGYTF. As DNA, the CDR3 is TGTGCCAGCAGACGCCTAGGGGGCAGGGACTATGGCTACACCTTC.

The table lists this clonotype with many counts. The CDR3 bases are TGCAGTGCTAGAGTAGCAAGCGGGAGCACAGATACGCAGTATTTT. Its protein is CSARVASGSTDTQYF. This chain links TRBV20-1 with TRBJ2-3; weak D call: TRBD2 (6 bases). The germline CDR1 and CDR2 sequences are DFQATT and SNEGSKA (reference sequence). V lost 1 base and J lost 0, with 11 bases in between. This CDR3 comprises 15 residues.

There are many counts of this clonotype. CDR3 protein: CASSLLHEQFF. CDR3 sequence (DNA): TGTGCCAGCAGCTTACTACATGAGCAGTTCTTC. The chain carries TRBV7-2 and TRBJ2-1; D is undetermined. The germline V gene encodes CDR1 SGHTA and CDR2 FQGNSA. The CDR3 runs to 11 residues. Trimming left V 2 bases short and J 8 bases short, with 4 bases between.

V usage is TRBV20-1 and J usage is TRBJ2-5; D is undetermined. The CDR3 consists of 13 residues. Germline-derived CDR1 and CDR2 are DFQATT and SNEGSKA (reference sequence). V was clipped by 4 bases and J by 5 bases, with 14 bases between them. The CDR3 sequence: CSAKRPNPETQYF. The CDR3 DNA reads TGCAGTGCTAAGAGACCAAACCCCGAGACCCAGTACTTC.

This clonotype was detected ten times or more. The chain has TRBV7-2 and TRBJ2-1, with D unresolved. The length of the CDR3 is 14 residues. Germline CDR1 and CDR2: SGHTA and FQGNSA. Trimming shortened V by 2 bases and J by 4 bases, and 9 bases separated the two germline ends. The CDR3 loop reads CASSLSRKYNEQFF. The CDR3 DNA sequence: TGTGCCAGCAGCTTAAGCCGAAAATACAATGAGCAGTTCTTC.

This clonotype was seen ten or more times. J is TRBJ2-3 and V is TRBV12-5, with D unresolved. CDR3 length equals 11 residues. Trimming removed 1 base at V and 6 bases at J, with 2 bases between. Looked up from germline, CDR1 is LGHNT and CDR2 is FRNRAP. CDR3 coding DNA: TGTGCTAGTGGTTTGGGGGATACGCAGTATTTT. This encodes CASGLGDTQYF.

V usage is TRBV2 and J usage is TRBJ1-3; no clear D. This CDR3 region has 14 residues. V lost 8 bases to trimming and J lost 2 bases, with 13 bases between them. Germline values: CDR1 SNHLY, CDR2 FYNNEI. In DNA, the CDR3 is TGTGCCAGCGAAGGACCCGACCCTGGAAACACCATATATTTT. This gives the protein CASEGPDPGNTIYF. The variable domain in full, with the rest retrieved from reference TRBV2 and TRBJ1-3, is EPEVTQTPSHQVTQMGQEVILRCVPISNHLYFYWYRQILGQKVEFLVSFYNNEISEKSEIFDDQFSVERPDGSNFTLKIRSTKLEDSAMYFCASEGPDPGNTIYFGEGSWLTVV.